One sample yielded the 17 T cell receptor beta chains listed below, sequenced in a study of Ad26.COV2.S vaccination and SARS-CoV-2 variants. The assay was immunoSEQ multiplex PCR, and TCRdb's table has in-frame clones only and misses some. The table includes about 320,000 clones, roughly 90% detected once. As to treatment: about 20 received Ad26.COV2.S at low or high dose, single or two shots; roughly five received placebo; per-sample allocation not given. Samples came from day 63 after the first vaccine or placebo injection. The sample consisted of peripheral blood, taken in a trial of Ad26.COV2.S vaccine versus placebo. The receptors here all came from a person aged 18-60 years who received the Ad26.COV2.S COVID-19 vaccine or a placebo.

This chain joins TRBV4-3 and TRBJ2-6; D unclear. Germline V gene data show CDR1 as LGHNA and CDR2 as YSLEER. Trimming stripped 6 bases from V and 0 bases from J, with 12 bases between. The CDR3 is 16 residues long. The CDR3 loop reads CASRPTVSSGANVLTF. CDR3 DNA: TGCGCCAGCAGACCAACAGTCAGCTCTGGGGCCAACGTCCTGACTTTC.

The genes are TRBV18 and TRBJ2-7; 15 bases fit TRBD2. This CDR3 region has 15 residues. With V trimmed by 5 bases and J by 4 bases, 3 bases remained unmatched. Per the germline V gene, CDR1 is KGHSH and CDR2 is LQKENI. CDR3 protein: CASSWGTSGGYEQYV. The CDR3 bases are TGTGCCAGCTCATGGGGGACTAGCGGGGGGTACGAGCAGTACGTC.

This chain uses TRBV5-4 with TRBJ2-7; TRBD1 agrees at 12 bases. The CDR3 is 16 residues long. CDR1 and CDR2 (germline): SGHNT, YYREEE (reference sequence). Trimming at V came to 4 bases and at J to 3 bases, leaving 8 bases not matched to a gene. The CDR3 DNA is TGTGCCAGCAGCAAGGGACAGGGGGCTTCCAACTACGAGCAGTACGTC. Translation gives CASSKGQGASNYEQYV.

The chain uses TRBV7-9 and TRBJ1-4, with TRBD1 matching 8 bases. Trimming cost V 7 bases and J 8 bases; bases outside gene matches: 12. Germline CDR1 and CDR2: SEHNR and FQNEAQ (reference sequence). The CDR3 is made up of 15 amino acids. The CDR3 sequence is CASTDRTGRGEKLFF. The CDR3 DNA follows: TGTGCCAGCACCGACCGGACAGGGCGCGGGGAAAAACTGTTTTTT.

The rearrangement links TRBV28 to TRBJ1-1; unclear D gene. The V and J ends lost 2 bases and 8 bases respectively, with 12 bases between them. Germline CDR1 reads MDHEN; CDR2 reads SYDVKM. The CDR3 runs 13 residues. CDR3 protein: CASSLDLGREAFF. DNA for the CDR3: TGTGCCAGCAGTTTAGACCTGGGTCGCGAAGCTTTCTTT.

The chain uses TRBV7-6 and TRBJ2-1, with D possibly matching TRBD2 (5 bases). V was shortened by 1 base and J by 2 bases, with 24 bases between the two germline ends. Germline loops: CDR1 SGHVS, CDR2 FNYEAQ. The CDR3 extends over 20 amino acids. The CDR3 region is CASSLGSYLGLISAYNEQFF. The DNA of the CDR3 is TGTGCCAGCAGCTTAGGGTCGTATCTCGGACTCATTAGCGCCTACAATGAGCAGTTCTTC.

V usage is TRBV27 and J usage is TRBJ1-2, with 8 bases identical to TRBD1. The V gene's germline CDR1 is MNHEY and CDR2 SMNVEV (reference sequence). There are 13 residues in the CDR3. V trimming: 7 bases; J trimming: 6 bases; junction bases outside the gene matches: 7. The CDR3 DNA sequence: TGTGCCAGCACCGCCGGGACAGGACATGGCTACACCTTC. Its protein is CASTAGTGHGYTF.

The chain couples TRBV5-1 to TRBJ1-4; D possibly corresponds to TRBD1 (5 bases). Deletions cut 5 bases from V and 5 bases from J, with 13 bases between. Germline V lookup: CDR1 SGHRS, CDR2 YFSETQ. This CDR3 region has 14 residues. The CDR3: CASSGGRGNEKLFF. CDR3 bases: TGCGCCAGCAGTGGAGGACGGGGGAATGAAAAACTGTTTTTT. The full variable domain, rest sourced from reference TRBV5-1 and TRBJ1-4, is KAGVTQTPRYLIKTRGQQVTLSCSPISGHRSVSWYQQTPGQGLQFLFEYFSETQRNKGNFPGRFSGRQFSNSRSEMNVSTLELGDSALYLCASSGGRGNEKLFFGSGTQLSVL.

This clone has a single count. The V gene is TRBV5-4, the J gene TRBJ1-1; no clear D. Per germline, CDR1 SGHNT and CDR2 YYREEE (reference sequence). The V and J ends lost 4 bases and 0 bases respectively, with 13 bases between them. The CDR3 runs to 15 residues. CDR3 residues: CASSPLPLLNTEAFF. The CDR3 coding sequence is TGTGCCAGCAGCCCCCTCCCATTATTGAACACTGAAGCTTTCTTT.

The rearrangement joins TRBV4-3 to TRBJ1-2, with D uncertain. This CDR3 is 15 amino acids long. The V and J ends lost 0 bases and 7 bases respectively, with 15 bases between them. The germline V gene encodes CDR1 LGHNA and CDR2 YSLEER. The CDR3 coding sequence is TGCGCCAGCAGCCAAGAAGAAGGGCTTAAGGGTGGCTACACCTTC. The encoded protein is CASSQEEGLKGGYTF.

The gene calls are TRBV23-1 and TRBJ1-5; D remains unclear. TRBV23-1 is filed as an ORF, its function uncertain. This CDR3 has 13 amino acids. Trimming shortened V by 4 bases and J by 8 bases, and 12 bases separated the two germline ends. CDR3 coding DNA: TGCGCCAGCAGTCGGCGGGGTGTGAAGCCCCAGCATTTT. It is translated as CASSRRGVKPQHF.

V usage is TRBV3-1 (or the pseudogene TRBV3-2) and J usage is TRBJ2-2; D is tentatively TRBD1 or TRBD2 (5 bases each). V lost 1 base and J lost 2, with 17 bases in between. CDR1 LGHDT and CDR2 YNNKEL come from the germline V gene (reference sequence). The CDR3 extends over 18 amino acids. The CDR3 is CASSQGGERGLNTGELFF. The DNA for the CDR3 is TGTGCCAGCAGCCAAGGAGGGGAGAGGGGCCTAAACACCGGGGAGCTGTTTTTT.

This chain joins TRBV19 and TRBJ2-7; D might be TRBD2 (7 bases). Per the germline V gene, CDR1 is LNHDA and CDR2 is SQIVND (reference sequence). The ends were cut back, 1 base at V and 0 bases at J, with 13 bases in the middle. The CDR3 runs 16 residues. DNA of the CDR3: TGTGCCAGTAGTATAGCGGGGGGCCCTATCTCCTACGAGCAGTACTTC. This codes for CASSIAGGPISYEQYF.

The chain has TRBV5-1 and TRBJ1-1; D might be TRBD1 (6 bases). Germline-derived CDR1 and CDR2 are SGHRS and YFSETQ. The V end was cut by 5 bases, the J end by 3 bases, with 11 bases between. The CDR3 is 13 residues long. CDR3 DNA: TGCGCCAGCAGGAATCAGGGGTACACTGAAGCTTTCTTT. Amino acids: CASRNQGYTEAFF.

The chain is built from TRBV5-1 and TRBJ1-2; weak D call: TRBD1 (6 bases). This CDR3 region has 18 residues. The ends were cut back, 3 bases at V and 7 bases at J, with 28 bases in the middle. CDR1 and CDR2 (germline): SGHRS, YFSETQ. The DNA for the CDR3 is TGCGCCAGCAGCTCACGGTCGGGCGGGACACCTCTTCGGGGTGGCTACACCTTC. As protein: CASSSRSGGTPLRGGYTF.

In DNA, the CDR3 is TGCAGCGTTGATGACGGGAGGGAGTCGGATGAGCAGTTCTTC. Amino acid sequence: CSVDDGRESDEQFF. V gene TRBV29-1 combines with J gene TRBJ2-1, with 8 bases matching TRBD2. After removal of 3 bases from V and 8 bases from J, the junction contained 9 bases not matched to a gene. The germline gives CDR1 SQVTM, CDR2 ANQGSEA. CDR3 length equals 14 residues.

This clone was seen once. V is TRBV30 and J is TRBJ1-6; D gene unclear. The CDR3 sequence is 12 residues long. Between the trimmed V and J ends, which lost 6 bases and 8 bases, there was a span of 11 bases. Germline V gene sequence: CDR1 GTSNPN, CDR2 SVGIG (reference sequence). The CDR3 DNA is TGTGCCTGTCCGGGATCCTATTCACCCCTCCACTTT. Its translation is CACPGSYSPLHF.